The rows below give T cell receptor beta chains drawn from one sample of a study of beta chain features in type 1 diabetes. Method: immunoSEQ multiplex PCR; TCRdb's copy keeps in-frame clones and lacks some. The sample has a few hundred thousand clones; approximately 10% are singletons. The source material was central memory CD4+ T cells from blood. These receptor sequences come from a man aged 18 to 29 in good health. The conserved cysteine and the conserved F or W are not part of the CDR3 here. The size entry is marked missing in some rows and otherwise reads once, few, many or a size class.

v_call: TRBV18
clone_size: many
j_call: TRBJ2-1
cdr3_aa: ASSSSLAGGNNEQF

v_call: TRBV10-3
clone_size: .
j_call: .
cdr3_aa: AISEWQGEQY

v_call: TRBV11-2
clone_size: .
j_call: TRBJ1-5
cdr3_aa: ASSLGTGGINQPQH

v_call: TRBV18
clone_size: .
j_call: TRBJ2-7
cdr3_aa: ASSPPSGRFYEQY

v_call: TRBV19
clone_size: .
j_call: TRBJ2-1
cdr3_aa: ASSIYYNEQF

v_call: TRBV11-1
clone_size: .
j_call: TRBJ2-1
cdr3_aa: ASSTSGSWDNEQF

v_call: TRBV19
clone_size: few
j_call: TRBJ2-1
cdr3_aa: ASSPVARERRNEQF

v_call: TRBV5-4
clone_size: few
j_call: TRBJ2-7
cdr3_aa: ASSPGGGLASLRFPEQY

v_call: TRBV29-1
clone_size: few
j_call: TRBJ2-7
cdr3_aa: SVELLNEQY

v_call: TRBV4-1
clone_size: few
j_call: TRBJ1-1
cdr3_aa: ASSFNEVVNTEAF

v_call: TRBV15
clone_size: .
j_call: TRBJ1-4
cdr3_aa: ATSRELLGPTNEKLF

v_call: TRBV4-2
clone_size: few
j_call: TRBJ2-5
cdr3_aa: ASSQDQGGETQY

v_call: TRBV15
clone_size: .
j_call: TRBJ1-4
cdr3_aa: ATSRGQQNEKLF

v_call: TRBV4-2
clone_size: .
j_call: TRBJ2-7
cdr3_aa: ASSQGNRETYEQY

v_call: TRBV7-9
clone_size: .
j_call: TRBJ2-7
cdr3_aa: ASSPRAAPYEQY

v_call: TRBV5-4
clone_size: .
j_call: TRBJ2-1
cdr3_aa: ASSLGLGIVNEQF

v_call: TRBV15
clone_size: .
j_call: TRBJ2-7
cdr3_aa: ATSRGTDSYEQY

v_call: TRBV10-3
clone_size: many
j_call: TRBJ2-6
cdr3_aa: AISAPAGANVLT

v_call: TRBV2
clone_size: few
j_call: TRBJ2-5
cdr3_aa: ASSEGGRGRETQY

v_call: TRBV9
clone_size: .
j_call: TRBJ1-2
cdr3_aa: ASSATPTPPGNYGYT